This TCR beta chain was sequenced for a study of cytomegalovirus exposure and HLA in healthy donors (dated by TCRdb to the late 2010s). Regarding the complete study: According to a later analysis, the 110 or so validation repertoires were produced on the same platform as the 666 repertoires of the first cohort. To predict cytomegalovirus infection status, the study combined high-throughput TCR immunosequencing, statistical association of individual TCRs with disease status, and machine learning. The study aimed to test whether signatures of past pathogen exposure could be identified by cataloging public T cell receptors. In addition to the first cohort of 650 to 800 subjects, a separate validation cohort of approximately 130 different subjects was used. General findings and caveats noted by the study authors: All 120 or so repertoires were used to score co-occurrence in the validation cohort in a later analysis, because that analysis had no HLA typing for the cohort. The classifier was reported to diagnose cytomegalovirus status with high specificity and sensitivity in both the original cohort and the validation cohort. The authors suggested that the approach could potentially be extended to other disease states and immunological phenotypes. In vitro tests confirmed that a few of the cytomegalovirus-associated TCR beta chains recognize cytomegalovirus antigens. While some public TCRs were present in many individuals, most TCR sequences turned up only very rarely across donors. A later analysis found that TCRs clustered in the first cohort also tended to co-occur in the approximately 120 validation repertoires, with about 94% of cluster scores above 0. In the study, 150 to 200 TCR beta chains were listed as associated with cytomegalovirus.

The library was made by the immunoSEQ multiplex PCR assay. From the authors' description of their analysis: To diagnose cytomegalovirus status from the catalog of TCR beta chain sequences, a statistical classification framework was built. The immuneACCESS repertoire file appears here via TCRdb, limited to in-frame rearrangements. These files lack a portion of the clones; in checked studies, under half of the deficit traces to unresolved V genes, and the cause of the others is not known. V and J calls and clone size are copied from that table; D and trimming were computed from the DNA. This sample is represented by 300,000 to 400,000 clones; 86% of them were singletons. Over 0.75% of the sample is held by the ten biggest clonotypes. V is pared back by 0 bases and J by 0 bases, with 7 bases lying between the germline termini. CDR1 SGDLS and CDR2 YYNGEE were looked up in the germline V gene. Including cysteine and phenylalanine, the CDR3 has 15 amino acids. CDR3 DNA only is kept here, 45 bases in frame from base 1.

The donors belonged to the validation cohort of around 120 subjects, which was separate from the roughly 670-subject first cohort. Remarks on this clone: Its recognized antigen is unknown. No base quality information exists; no much larger clone differs at one position.

Sequencing was carried out using PBMCs. This TCR was sampled from a woman younger than 35 in good health and CMV-seronegative. Recombination joined TRBV9 with TRBJ1-3; a confident D gene designation cannot be given. The CDR3 protein: CASSVEESSGNTIYF. In nucleotide form, the sequence is TGTGCCAGCAGCGTAGAGGAGAGCTCTGGAAACACCATATATTTT. Supplemented by the reference TRBV9 and TRBJ1-3 proteins around the CDR3, the complete variable domain is DSGVTQTPKHLITATGQRVTLRCSPRSGDLSVYWYQQSLDQGLQFLIQYYNGEERAKGNILERFSAQQFPDLHSELNLSSLELGDSALYFCASSVEESSGNTIYFGEGSWLTVV.